The 15 T cell receptor beta chains listed next were all sequenced from one sample in a study of cytomegalovirus exposure and HLA in healthy donors. 60 Vbeta and 13 Jbeta primers were used in PCR. Here immunoSEQ multiplex PCR was the method, and the copy in TCRdb shows in-frame clones only, minus some. The specimen's table records fewer than 100,000 clones. Sequenced: PBMCs. The receptors come from a woman aged 60 to 75 in good health and CMV-seronegative.

The chain joins TRBV9 to TRBJ2-3; 12 bases are shared with TRBD2. This CDR3 is built from 16 residues. V lost 4 bases and J lost 2; bases outside the gene matches: 5. Germline V gives CDR1 SGDLS, CDR2 YYNGEE. CDR3 nucleotide sequence: TGTGCCAGCAGCACAGGGACTAGCGGGCCCACAGATACGCAGTATTTT. Its protein product is CASSTGTSGPTDTQYF.

The V and J genes are TRBV9 and TRBJ1-1; 8 bases are a match to TRBD1. This CDR3 region has 14 residues. J gave up 4 bases and V 4 bases, and 6 bases lay outside the gene matches. The germline CDR1 and CDR2 sequences are SGDLS and YYNGEE. The CDR3 DNA follows: TGTGCCAGCAGCACGGAGGGGACAGGCACTGAAGCTTTCTTT. It yields the protein CASSTEGTGTEAFF.

The chain joins TRBV19 to TRBJ1-5; D not resolved. V was trimmed by 7 bases and J by 1 base, leaving 17 bases between them. CDR1 is LNHDA and CDR2 is SQIVND in the germline V gene (reference sequence). This CDR3 comprises 16 residues. The CDR3 is CASTRGGIRSNQPQHF. The CDR3 DNA is TGTGCCAGTACCCGGGGTGGGATACGGAGCAATCAGCCCCAGCATTTT. The complete variable domain, with remaining parts taken from reference TRBV19 and TRBJ1-5, reads DGGITQSPKYLFRKEGQNVTLSCEQNLNHDAMYWYRQDPGQGLRLIYYSQIVNDFQKGDIAEGYSVSREKKESFPLTVTSAQKNPTAFYLCASTRGGIRSNQPQHFGDGTRLSIL.

The chain recombines TRBV5-1 with TRBJ1-4, with D perhaps TRBD1 (5 bases). Germline values: CDR1 SGHRS, CDR2 YFSETQ. The ends were cut back, 9 bases at V and 0 bases at J, with 12 bases in the middle. The CDR3 consists of 14 residues. CDR3 amino acids: CATRQSTTNEKLFF. The CDR3 nucleotides read TGCGCCACCCGACAGAGTACAACTAATGAAAAACTGTTTTTT.

This sequence joins TRBV9 and TRBJ2-5, with 8 bases lining up with TRBD2. With V trimmed by 0 bases and J by 5 bases, 12 bases remained unmatched. This CDR3 has 17 amino acids. Germline CDR1 reads SGDLS; CDR2 reads YYNGEE. CDR3 residues: CASSVVSSGSGGETQYF. The CDR3 DNA follows: TGTGCCAGCAGCGTAGTGAGCAGCGGGTCGGGAGGGGAGACCCAGTACTTC.

The chain uses TRBV19 and TRBJ1-1; 7 positions match TRBD1. The V gene end was trimmed by 3 bases and the J gene end by 3 bases; junction bases not matched to a gene: 1. Germline CDR1 LNHDA, CDR2 SQIVND (reference sequence). The CDR3 runs 13 residues. CDR3 sequence reads: CASSIDRDTEAFF. CDR3 nucleotides: TGTGCCAGTAGTATCGACAGGGACACTGAAGCTTTCTTT.

The chain carries TRBV30 and TRBJ2-3; TRBD1 aligns across 8 bases. The V segment lost 2 bases and the J segment 1 base; nucleotides outside the gene matches: 5. The CDR3 is 15 residues long. Germline V gene lookup returns CDR1 GTSNPN and CDR2 SVGIG (reference sequence). CDR3 sequence: CAWSPGQGGTDTQYF. In nucleotides, the CDR3 is TGTGCCTGGAGTCCTGGACAGGGAGGCACAGATACGCAGTATTTT.

The chain recombines TRBV10-2 with TRBJ2-4; 7 bases map to TRBD1. This CDR3 has 12 residues. Germline V gene sequence: CDR1 WSHSY, CDR2 SAAADI. After removal of 8 bases from V and 5 bases from J, the junction contained 3 bases not matched to a gene. The CDR3 DNA reads TGCGCCAGCCCCGGGACAGAAAACATTCAGTACTTC. Amino acid sequence: CASPGTENIQYF.

This rearrangement joins TRBV7-9 to TRBJ2-1; 9 positions match TRBD2. CDR3 size: 15 residues. Germline V lookup: CDR1 SEHNR, CDR2 FQNEAQ (reference sequence). Trimming at V came to 5 bases and at J to 5 bases, leaving 7 bases not matched to a gene. In DNA form, the CDR3 reads TGTGCCAGCAGCCTGCTAGCGGGATCGCACAATGAGCAGTTCTTC. It yields the protein CASSLLAGSHNEQFF. The whole variable domain, remainder taken from reference TRBV7-9 and TRBJ2-1, is DTGVSQNPRHKITKRGQNVTFRCDPISEHNRLYWYRQTLGQGPEFLTYFQNEAQLEKSRLLSDRFSAERPKGSFSTLEIQRTEQGDSAMYLCASSLLAGSHNEQFFGPGTRLTVL.

The chain uses TRBV28 and TRBJ1-2; D is perhaps TRBD1 (5 bases). The CDR3 is 10 amino acids. Germline values: CDR1 MDHEN, CDR2 SYDVKM. With 8 bases removed from V and 6 bases from J, the gap between germline ends came to 7 bases. The CDR3 sequence is CASGRDGYTF. The CDR3 bases are TGTGCCAGCGGCAGGGATGGCTACACCTTC.

In DNA form, the CDR3 reads TGCGCCAGAGTACGGGAGTCAAGATACGAGCAGTACTTC. It specifies CARVRESRYEQYF. This sequence joins TRBV10-1 and TRBJ2-7; D might be TRBD2 (6 bases). The CDR3 length is 13 residues. Germline V gene lookup returns CDR1 WNHNN and CDR2 SYGVQD (reference sequence). V lost 9 bases and J 4 bases, leaving 16 bases between the germline ends.

V is TRBV9 and J is TRBJ1-2; TRBD1 is a possible D gene (6 bases). Trimming took off 6 bases at V and 5 bases at J, with 14 bases between the two ends. The CDR3 covers 13 residues. Germline V lookup: CDR1 SGDLS, CDR2 YYNGEE. The CDR3, as DNA: TGTGCCAGCAACAAAGGGAGGGGGTATGGCTACACCTTC. This translates into CASNKGRGYGYTF. Using reference TRBV9 and TRBJ1-2 for the parts outside the CDR3, the full variable domain is DSGVTQTPKHLITATGQRVTLRCSPRSGDLSVYWYQQSLDQGLQFLIQYYNGEERAKGNILERFSAQQFPDLHSELNLSSLELGDSALYFCASNKGRGYGYTFGSGTRLTVV.

The CDR3 bases are TGTGCCAGCAGCCAAGAAGACTTCTGGCAGGGCCGGGATACGCAGTATTTT. Encoded protein: CASSQEDFWQGRDTQYF. The chain employs TRBV14 and TRBJ2-3, with D possibly TRBD1 on 5 matching bases. V was trimmed by 0 bases and J by 6 bases, leaving 19 bases between them. Germline V gives CDR1 SGHDN, CDR2 FVKESK. The CDR3 spans 17 residues.

This chain links TRBV19 with TRBJ2-3; TRBD1 matches 7 bases. This CDR3 has 17 amino acids. V was clipped by 4 bases and J by 6 bases; unmatched bases: 16. The germline CDR1 and CDR2 sequences are LNHDA and SQIVND (reference sequence). In DNA, the CDR3 is TGTGCCAGTAGTAAAAAAGAAGCCGGGACAGAGGCCGATACGCAGTATTTT. Translating gives CASSKKEAGTEADTQYF.

Turning to this clone: One junction end disagrees with the germline gene, perhaps due to a read error. V gene TRBV5-1 combines with J gene TRBJ2-2; D is perhaps TRBD2 (6 bases). The germline V gene encodes CDR1 SGHRS and CDR2 YFSETQ. CDR3 length: 16 residues. CDR3 amino acids: CASSLDGQPNTGGLFF. CDR3 DNA: TGCGCCAGCAGCTTGGACGGCCAACCGAACACCGGGGGGCTGTTTTTT.